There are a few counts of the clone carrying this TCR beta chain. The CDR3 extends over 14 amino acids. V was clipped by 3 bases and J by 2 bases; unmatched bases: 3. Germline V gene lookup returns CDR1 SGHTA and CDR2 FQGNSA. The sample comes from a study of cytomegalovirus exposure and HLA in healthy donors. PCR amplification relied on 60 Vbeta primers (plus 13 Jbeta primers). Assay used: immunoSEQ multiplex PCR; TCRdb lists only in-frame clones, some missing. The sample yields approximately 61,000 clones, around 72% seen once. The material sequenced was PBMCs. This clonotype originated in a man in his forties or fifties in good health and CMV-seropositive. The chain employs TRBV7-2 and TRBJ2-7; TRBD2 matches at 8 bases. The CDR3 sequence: CASSFRGGTYEQYF. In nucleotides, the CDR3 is TGTGCCAGCAGCTTTCGGGGGGGCACCTACGAGCAGTACTTC.